This TCR beta chain derives from a study of T cells after yellow fever vaccination. Study background: Some fractions had low cell numbers, and these were prepared with SMART-Seq v4 Ultra Low Input. Whole-study findings and limits: Contamination of FACS-sorted repertoires by abundant clonotypes from the bulk population could occur. The booster response re-showed most primary clones: 96% CD4, approximately 85% CD8. Among all clonotypes, a small share was observed in both CD4 and CD8 compartments.

TCRdb reprocessed the 5' RACE reads via MiXCR and lists one record per CDR3 protein. The sample has some 340,000 distinct CDR3 sequences, 4.1% seen once; the top ten hold about 22%. The ends were cut back, 3 bases at V and 0 bases at J, with 9 bases in the middle. The CDR3 loop spans 14 amino acids. Germline CDR1 is GTSNPN and CDR2 is SVGIG (reference sequence). This clonotype was recorded a few times. Its antigen is still unknown. Source: PBMCs, taken 5 days after the yellow fever booster vaccination. This chain joins TRBV30 and TRBJ1-5, with D tentatively TRBD1 (6 bases). This sequence originates from a man aged 18 to 30 who received the YFV17D yellow fever vaccine. CDR3 bases: TGTGCCTGGAGCCCGGACAGTAGCAATCAGCCCCAGCATTTT. Protein sequence: CAWSPDSSNQPQHF.